The source of this T cell receptor (beta chain) is a study of metastatic and nonmetastatic thyroid tumors. At the level of the study: A comparison of repertoires was made across blood and tumor or nodule tissue from malignant and benign thyroid patients. The study's findings and limits: Malignant thyroid tumors reportedly exceeded benign nodules significantly in TCR beta diversity, with the difference appearing in blood and tumor.

The sample holds many counts of this clone. Its antigen is undetermined. Each patient went into thyroid surgery without having received any treatment. Per the original data handling: Clinicopathological groups of papillary thyroid cancer showed CDR3 differences that were used to build a distant-metastasis classifier. TCRdb re-called clones from the PCR reads using MiXCR. TCRdb's processing, not the authors' own work, is the source of the V and J calls. This sample carries tens of thousands of clones, about a sixth of them seen once, and the ten largest clones take roughly 6.2%. V dropped 2 bases and J dropped 7 bases, with 12 bases sitting between them. Germline lookup yields CDR1 SGHAT and CDR2 FQNNGV. The CDR3 contains 13 residues.

What was sequenced was blood. This clonotype was sampled from a male donor with papillary thyroid cancer or a benign thyroid nodule (not recorded which). Some clones in this sample may be carry-over from other donors' samples. The chain combines TRBV11-2 with TRBJ2-7, with D unresolved. In DNA form, the CDR3 reads TGTGCCAGCAGCTTAACGGACGGAGAAGAGCAGTACTTC. This gives the protein CASSLTDGEEQYF.